The next 3 T cell receptor beta chains were all read from a single sample in a study of shared clonotypes between healthy human individuals. TCRdb's copy holds only in-frame clones and misses some; the assay was immunoSEQ multiplex PCR. The sample yields 1.6 million or so clones, approximately 98.5% seen once. The sequenced sample consisted of naive CD4+ T cells sorted from blood. Noted subset: CD45RA+ positively selected. The receptors stem from a man between 25 and 39 years old in good health.

The chain uses TRBV19 and TRBJ2-7; D might be TRBD2 (5 bases). The CDR3 loop spans 15 amino acids. Germline V gene lookup returns CDR1 LNHDA and CDR2 SQIVND (reference sequence). Deletions cut 3 bases from V and 3 bases from J, with 15 bases between. DNA of the CDR3: TGTGCCAGTAGTATCAGCGGAATCTTGTACTACGAGCAGTACTTC. This codes for CASSISGILYYEQYF.

This chain links TRBV15 with TRBJ1-1; D might be TRBD1 (6 bases). The V end lost 0 bases, the J end lost 10 bases, and 21 bases lay between the germline ends. The CDR3 is 16 residues long. Germline assignment: CDR1 LNHNV and CDR2 YYDKDF (reference sequence). Written as DNA, the CDR3 is TGTGCCACCAGCAGAGATACCGTCGGGGGCCTGAGGGGAGCTTTCTTT. Translated: CATSRDTVGGLRGAFF.

V and J are TRBV10-3 and TRBJ2-7; D may be TRBD2 (6 bases). This CDR3 comprises 22 residues. V was pared by 0 bases and J by 4 bases, with 34 bases between. The germline gives CDR1 ENHRY, CDR2 SYGVKD. The DNA of the CDR3 is TGTGCCATCAGTGAGTCGATCTTAGCGGAAGAACAAGATTTCAATGTACTATACGAGCAGTACTTC. It yields the protein CAISESILAEEQDFNVLYEQYF.